This T cell receptor (beta chain) appears in the sequencing data of a study of T cell responses to AZD1222 COVID-19 vaccine. Study-wide results and limits: Baseline serostatus was positive in only a handful of AZD1222 recipients. Regions 160-218 and 743-854 held dominance among vaccine-associated CD4 TCRs, which spanned spike.

To note about this clone: Its antigen is as yet unknown.

The CDR3 contains 14 residues. The V end was cut by 3 bases, the J end by 5 bases, with 13 bases between. CDR1 and CDR2 from the germline V gene are MDHEN and SYDVKM. Produced via immunoSEQ multiplex PCR; TCRdb's table is partial and in-frame only. The sample shows about 150,000 clones, 90% of them seen only once. The sequences come from peripheral blood, collected on day 0 of AZD1222 vaccination. This receptor was identified in an adult in good health. This rearrangement joins TRBV28 to TRBJ2-5; the D is unclear. The CDR3 nucleotides read TGTGCCAGCAGTTTTTGGGGTCTCTCCGAGACCCAGTACTTC. Encoded protein: CASSFWGLSETQYF. Combining the CDR3 with reference TRBV28 and TRBJ2-5 gives the whole variable domain DVKVTQSSRYLVKRTGEKVFLECVQDMDHENMFWYRQDPGLGLRLIYFSYDVKMKEKGDIPEGYSVSREKKERFSLILESASTNQTSMYLCASSFWGLSETQYFGPGTRLLVL.